This T cell receptor beta chain was recorded in a study of PD-1 blockade in mismatch repair-deficient tumors. PCR or immunohistochemistry showed mismatch repair deficiency in every enrolled patient. TCRs were sequenced from a few patients responding to pembrolizumab. CDR1 and CDR2 (germline): SGHVS, FQNEAQ. The CDR3 consists of 11 residues. V was trimmed by 7 bases and J by 4 bases, leaving 7 bases between them. TCRdb keeps only in-frame clones here, not all; method: immunoSEQ multiplex PCR. The sample carries around 100,000 clones, about four fifths recorded once. The source is an adult with mismatch repair-deficient cancer. The rearrangement joins TRBV7-8 to TRBJ2-5; no definite D call. Sample: peripheral blood, taken roughly 35 weeks after starting pembrolizumab. The CDR3 sequence is CASTLGETQYF. The DNA for the CDR3 is TGTGCCAGCACCCTTGGAGAGACCCAGTACTTC.